This T cell receptor beta chain was recovered during a study of control samples from healthy donors and cancer patients (dated by TCRdb to the early 2020s). Points on this clone: This receptor's antigen is unknown. Per-base quality was not reported, and no clone a single base away is much larger than it.

Sequences KGHSH (CDR1) and LQKENI (CDR2) are obtained from the germline V gene. V sheds 3 bases and J sheds 4 bases, leaving 8 bases between their ends. The CDR3 covers 13 residues, taking in both the cysteine and the phenylalanine. Kept here is only the CDR3 DNA, which spans 39 bases and is read in frame from base 1. The receptor library was made with the immunoSEQ multiplex PCR assay. The source is immuneACCESS, and TCRdb retained only in-frame sequences with V and J called. Part of the clones is not carried over; for the studies checked, unresolved V genes explain less than half of this, and the remainder is unexplained. Across this sample there are some 140,000 clones, with less than 90% seen only once. Clones ranked in the top ten supply approximately 9.4% of the sample.

The sequence came from a woman aged 25-40 years in good health. Sequencing was performed on blood. This receptor chain uses TRBV18 and TRBJ2-3; the best D guess is TRBD2, with 5 bases matching. In nucleotide form, the sequence is TGTGCCAGCTCACCGGACGGGGCAGATACGCAGTATTTT. This gives the protein CASSPDGADTQYF.